This passage covers 2 T cell receptor beta chains from one sample sequenced in a study of blood T cell repertoires in COVID-19. Sequencing used immunoSEQ multiplex PCR; TCRdb keeps in-frame clones, though not all of them. The sample holds a few hundred thousand clones, 88% seen once. The source material was PBMCs or T cells enriched from blood (not recorded which). These receptors all stem from a woman in her thirties or forties who had recovered from COVID-19.

The rearrangement links TRBV11-2 to TRBJ2-7; TRBD2 aligns across 12 bases. V trimming: 5 bases; J trimming: 6 bases; junction bases outside the gene matches: 5. The germline V gene has CDR1 SGHAT and CDR2 FQNNGV. The CDR3 runs 14 residues. CDR3 in amino acids: CASSPGLAGSEQYF. The DNA for the CDR3 is TGTGCCAGCAGCCCCGGACTAGCGGGAAGCGAGCAGTACTTC. The variable domain in full, with the rest retrieved from reference TRBV11-2 and TRBJ2-7, is EAGVAQSPRYKIIEKRQSVAFWCNPISGHATLYWYQQILGQGPKLLIQFQNNGVVDDSQLPKDRFSAERLKGVDSTLKIQPAKLEDSAVYLCASSPGLAGSEQYFGPGTRLTVT.

This clone was observed a single time. The V call is TRBV7-9, the J call TRBJ1-2, with unresolved D. CDR3 length equals 13 residues. V was cut by 5 bases and J by 11 bases, with 18 bases left in between. Germline V CDR1 and CDR2: SEHNR, FQNEAQ (reference sequence). The CDR3 loop is CASSGVWGGEYTF. CDR3 nucleotide sequence: TGTGCCAGCAGCGGGGTGTGGGGAGGAGAGTACACCTTC.